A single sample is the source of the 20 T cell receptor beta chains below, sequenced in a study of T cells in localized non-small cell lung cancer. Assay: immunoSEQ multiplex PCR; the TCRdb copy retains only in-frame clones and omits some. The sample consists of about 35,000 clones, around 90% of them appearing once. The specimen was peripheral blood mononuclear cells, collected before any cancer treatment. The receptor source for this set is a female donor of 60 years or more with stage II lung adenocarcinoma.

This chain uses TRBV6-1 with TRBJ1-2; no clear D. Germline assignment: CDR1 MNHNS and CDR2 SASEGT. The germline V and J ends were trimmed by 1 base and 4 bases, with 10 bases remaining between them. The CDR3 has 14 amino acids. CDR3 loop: CASSEDWGGYGYTF. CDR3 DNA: TGTGCCAGCAGTGAAGACTGGGGTGGCTATGGCTACACCTTC.

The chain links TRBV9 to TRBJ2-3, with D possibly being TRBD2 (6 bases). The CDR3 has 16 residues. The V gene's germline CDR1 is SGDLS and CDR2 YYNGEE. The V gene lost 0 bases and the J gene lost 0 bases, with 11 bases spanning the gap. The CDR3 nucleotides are TGTGCCAGCAGCGTAGTGTGGGAGGCTAGCACAGATACGCAGTATTTT. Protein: CASSVVWEASTDTQYF. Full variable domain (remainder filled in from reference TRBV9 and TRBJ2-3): DSGVTQTPKHLITATGQRVTLRCSPRSGDLSVYWYQQSLDQGLQFLIQYYNGEERAKGNILERFSAQQFPDLHSELNLSSLELGDSALYFCASSVVWEASTDTQYFGPGTRLTVL.

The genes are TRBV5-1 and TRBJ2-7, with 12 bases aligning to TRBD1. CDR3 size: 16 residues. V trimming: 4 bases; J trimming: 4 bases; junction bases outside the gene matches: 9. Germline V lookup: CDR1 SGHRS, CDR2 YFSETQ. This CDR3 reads CASSLGQGALEYEQYF. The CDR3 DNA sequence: TGCGCCAGCAGCCTGGGACAGGGGGCTCTCGAGTACGAGCAGTACTTC.

CDR3 DNA sequence: TGTGCCAGCAGCTTGGCAGTGAGAAACACCGGGGAGCTGTTTTTT. Its translation is CASSLAVRNTGELFF. The V call is TRBV5-5, the J call TRBJ2-2; unclear D gene. CDR1 is SGHKS and CDR2 is YYEKEE in the germline V gene (reference sequence). This CDR3 comprises 15 residues. Trimming cost V 0 bases and J 2 bases, with 8 bases left between them.

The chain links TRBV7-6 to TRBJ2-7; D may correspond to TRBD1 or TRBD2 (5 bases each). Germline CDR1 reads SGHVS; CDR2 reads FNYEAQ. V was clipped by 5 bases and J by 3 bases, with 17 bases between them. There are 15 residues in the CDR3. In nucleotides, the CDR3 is TGTGCCAGCAGCACCCCGGGGCGCGGGTTCTACGAGCAGTACTTC. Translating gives CASSTPGRGFYEQYF. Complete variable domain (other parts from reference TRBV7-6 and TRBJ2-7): GAGVSQSPRYKVTKRGQDVALRCDPISGHVSLYWYRQALGQGPEFLTYFNYEAQQDKSGLPNDRFSAERPEGSISTLTIQRTEQRDSAMYRCASSTPGRGFYEQYFGPGTRLTVT.

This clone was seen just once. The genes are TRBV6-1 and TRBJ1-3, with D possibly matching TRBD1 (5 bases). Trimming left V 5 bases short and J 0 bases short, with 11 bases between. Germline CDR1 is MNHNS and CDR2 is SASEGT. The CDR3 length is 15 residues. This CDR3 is CASSQGPSSGNTIYF. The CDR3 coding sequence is TGTGCCAGCAGTCAGGGACCCAGCTCTGGAAACACCATATATTTT.

CDR3: CASSPGVSGNEQFF. The DNA for the CDR3 is TGTGCCAGCAGTCCAGGGGTGTCCGGCAATGAGCAGTTCTTC. J is TRBJ2-1 and V is TRBV27; a weak D match, TRBD1 (6 bases). Germline V lookup: CDR1 MNHEY, CDR2 SMNVEV (reference sequence). V was pared by 5 bases and J by 6 bases, with 14 bases between. The CDR3 contains 14 residues.

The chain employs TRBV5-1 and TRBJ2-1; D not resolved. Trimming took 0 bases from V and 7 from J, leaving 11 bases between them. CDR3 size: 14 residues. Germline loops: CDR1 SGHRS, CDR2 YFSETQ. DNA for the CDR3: TGCGCCAGCAGCTTGGGTCCCGATTGGAATGAGCAGTTCTTC. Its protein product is CASSLGPDWNEQFF.

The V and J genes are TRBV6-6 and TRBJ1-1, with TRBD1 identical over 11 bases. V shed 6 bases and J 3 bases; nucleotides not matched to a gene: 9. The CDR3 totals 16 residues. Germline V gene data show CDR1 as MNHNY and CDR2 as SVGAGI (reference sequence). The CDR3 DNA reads TGTGCCAGCAGAGCTAGGACAGGGGGCATGGACACTGAAGCTTTCTTT. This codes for CASRARTGGMDTEAFF.

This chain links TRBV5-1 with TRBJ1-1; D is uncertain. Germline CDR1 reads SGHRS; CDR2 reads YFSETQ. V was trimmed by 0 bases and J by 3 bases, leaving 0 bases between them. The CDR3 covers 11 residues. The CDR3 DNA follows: TGCGCCAGCAGCTTGGACACTGAAGCTTTCTTT. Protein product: CASSLDTEAFF.

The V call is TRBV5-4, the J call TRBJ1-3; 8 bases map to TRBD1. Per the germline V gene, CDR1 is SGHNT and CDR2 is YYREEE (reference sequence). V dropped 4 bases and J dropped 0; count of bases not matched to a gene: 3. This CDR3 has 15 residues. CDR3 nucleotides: TGTGCCAGCAGCCTGACAGGGGCCTCTGGAAACACCATATATTTT. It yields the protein CASSLTGASGNTIYF.

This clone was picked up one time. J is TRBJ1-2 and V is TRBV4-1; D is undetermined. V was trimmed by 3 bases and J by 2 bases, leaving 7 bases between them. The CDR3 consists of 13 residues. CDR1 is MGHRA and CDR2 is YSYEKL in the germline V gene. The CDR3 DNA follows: TGCGCCAGCAGCCACGACGGAAACTATGGCTACACCTTC. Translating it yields CASSHDGNYGYTF.

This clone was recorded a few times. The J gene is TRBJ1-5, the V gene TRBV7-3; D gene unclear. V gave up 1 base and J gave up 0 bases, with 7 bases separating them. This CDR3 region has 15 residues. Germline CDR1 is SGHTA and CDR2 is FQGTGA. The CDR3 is CASSLNRNSNQPQHF. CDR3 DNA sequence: TGTGCCAGCAGCTTAAACCGAAATAGCAATCAGCCCCAGCATTTT.

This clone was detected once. CDR3 residues: CASSLGQGASWELFF. In DNA, the CDR3 is TGCGCCAGCAGCCTGGGACAGGGGGCGAGTTGGGAGCTGTTTTTT. The genes are TRBV4-1 and TRBJ2-2; 12 nucleotides align to TRBD1. This CDR3 has 15 residues. In germline, CDR1 is MGHRA, CDR2 YSYEKL. The V segment lost 4 bases and the J segment 9 bases; nucleotides outside the gene matches: 6.

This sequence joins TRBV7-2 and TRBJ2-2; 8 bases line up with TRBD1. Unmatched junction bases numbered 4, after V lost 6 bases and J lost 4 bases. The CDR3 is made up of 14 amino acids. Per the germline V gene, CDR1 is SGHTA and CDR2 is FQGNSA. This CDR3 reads CASRRDRFTGELFF. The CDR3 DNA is TGTGCCAGCAGGAGGGACAGGTTCACCGGGGAGCTGTTTTTT.

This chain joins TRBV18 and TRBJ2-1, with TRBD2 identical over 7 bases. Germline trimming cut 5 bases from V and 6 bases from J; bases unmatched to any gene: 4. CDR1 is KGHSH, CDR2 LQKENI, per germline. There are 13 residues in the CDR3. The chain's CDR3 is CASSKAGSNEQFF. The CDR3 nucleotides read TGTGCCAGCTCAAAAGCGGGAAGCAATGAGCAGTTCTTC.

This chain's CDR3 is CASNPSDSRKGRINEQFF. In nucleotides, the CDR3 is TGTGCCAGCAACCCCTCGGACTCCCGAAAGGGGCGAATCAATGAGCAGTTCTTC. The chain combines TRBV7-9 with TRBJ2-1; D may match TRBD1 or TRBD2 (5 bases each). The germline CDR1 and CDR2 sequences are SEHNR and FQNEAQ (reference sequence). Between the trimmed V and J ends, which lost 7 bases and 6 bases, there was a span of 28 bases. The CDR3 is 18 amino acids. Filled out from reference TRBV7-9 and TRBJ2-1, the complete variable domain reads DTGVSQNPRHKITKRGQNVTFRCDPISEHNRLYWYRQTLGQGPEFLTYFQNEAQLEKSRLLSDRFSAERPKGSFSTLEIQRTEQGDSAMYLCASNPSDSRKGRINEQFFGPGTRLTVL.

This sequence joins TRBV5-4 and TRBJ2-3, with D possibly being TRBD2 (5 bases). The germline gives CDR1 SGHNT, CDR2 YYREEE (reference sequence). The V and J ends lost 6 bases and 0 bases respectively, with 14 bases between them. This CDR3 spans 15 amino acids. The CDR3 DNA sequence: TGTGCCAGCACTGGTCGAGCGGTGAGCACAGATACGCAGTATTTT. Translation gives CASTGRAVSTDTQYF.

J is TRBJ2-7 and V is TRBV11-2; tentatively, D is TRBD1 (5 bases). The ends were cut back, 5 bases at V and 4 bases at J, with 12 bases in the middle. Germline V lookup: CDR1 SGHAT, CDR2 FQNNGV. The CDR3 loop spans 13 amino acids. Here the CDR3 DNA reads TGTGCCAGCAGCATGCGCAGGGCATACGAGCAGTACTTC. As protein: CASSMRRAYEQYF.

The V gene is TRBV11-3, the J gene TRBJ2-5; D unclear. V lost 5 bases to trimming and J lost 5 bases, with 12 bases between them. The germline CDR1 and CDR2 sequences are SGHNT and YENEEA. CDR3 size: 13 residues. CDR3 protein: CASSEVFGETQYF. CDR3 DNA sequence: TGTGCCAGCAGCGAGGTCTTTGGCGAGACCCAGTACTTC.